This TCR beta chain was identified during a study of cytomegalovirus exposure and HLA in healthy donors. Study conclusions and caveats: Most sequenced TCRs were rare (though some public TCRs occurred in many donors). Reports credit the classifier with highly specific, highly sensitive diagnosis of cytomegalovirus status. Altogether, 164 TCR beta chains were recorded as cytomegalovirus-associated. Confirmation was obtained in vitro that a few CMV-associated chains are specific for CMV antigens.

Regarding this clone: The antigen is not known.

Looked up from germline, CDR1 is SGHKS and CDR2 is YYEKEE (reference sequence). Trimming shortened V by 1 base and J by 4 bases, and 15 bases separated the two germline ends. The CDR3 runs 16 residues. The assay was immunoSEQ multiplex PCR, and TCRdb's table has in-frame clones only and misses some. The repertoire includes about 63,000 clones, roughly 90% of them detected once, and roughly 1.2% sits in the top ten. This receptor was obtained from a woman younger than 30 in good health and CMV-seronegative. Sequencing was performed on PBMCs. This chain joins TRBV5-5 and TRBJ1-3; no reliable D call. CDR3 protein: CASSLSLGVFGNTIYF. CDR3 DNA: TGTGCCAGCAGCTTGTCCTTGGGAGTATTCGGAAACACCATATATTTT.